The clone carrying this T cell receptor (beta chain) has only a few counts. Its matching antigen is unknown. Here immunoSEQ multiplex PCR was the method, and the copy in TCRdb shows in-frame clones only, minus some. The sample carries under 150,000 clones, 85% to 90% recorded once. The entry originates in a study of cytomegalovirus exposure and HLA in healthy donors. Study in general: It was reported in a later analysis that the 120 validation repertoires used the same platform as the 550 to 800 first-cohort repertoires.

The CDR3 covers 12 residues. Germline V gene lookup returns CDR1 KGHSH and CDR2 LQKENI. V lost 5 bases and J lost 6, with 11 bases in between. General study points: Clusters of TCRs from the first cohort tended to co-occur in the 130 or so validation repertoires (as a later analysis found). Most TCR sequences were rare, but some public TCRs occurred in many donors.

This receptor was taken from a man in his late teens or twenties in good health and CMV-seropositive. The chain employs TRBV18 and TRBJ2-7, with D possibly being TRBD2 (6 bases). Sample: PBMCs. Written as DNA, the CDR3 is TGTGCCAGCTCAACCGACGGGGGCGAGCAGTACTTC. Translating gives CASSTDGGEQYF. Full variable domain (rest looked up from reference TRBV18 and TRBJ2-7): NAGVMQNPRHLVRRRGQEARLRCSPMKGHSHVYWYRQLPEEGLKFMVYLQKENIIDESGMPKERFSAEFPKEGPSILRIQQVVRGDSAAYFCASSTDGGEQYFGPGTRLTVT.